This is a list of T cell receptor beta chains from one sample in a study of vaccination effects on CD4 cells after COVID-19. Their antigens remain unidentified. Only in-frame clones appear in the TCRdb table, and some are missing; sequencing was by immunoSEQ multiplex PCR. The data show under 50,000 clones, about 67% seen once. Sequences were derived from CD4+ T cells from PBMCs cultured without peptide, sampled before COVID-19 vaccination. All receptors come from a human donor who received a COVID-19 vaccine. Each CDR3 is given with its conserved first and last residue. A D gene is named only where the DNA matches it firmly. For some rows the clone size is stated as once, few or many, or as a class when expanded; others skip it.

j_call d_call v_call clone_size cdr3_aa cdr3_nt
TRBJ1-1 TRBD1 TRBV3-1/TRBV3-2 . CASLQGAYGTEAFF TGTGCCAGCCTACAGGGGGCGTATGGCACTGAAGCTTTCTTT
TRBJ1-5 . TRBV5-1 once CASSLGEGVEPQHF TGCGCCAGCAGCTTGGGTGAGGGGGTAGAGCCCCAGCATTTT
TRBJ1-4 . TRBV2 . CASSEAGGVDEKLFF TGTGCCAGCAGTGAAGCGGGGGGGGTCGATGAAAAACTGTTTTTT
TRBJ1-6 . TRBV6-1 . CASSESARYNSPLHF TGTGCCAGCAGTGAGTCCGCGCGATATAATTCACCCCTCCACTTT
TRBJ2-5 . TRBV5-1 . CASSPQNGHSETQYF TGCGCCAGCAGCCCACAAAATGGACATTCAGAGACCCAGTACTTC
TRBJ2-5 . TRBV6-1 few CASSGQPQETQYF TGTGCCAGCAGCGGACAGCCACAAGAGACCCAGTACTTC
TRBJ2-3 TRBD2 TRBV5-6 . CASSLANSGRAWMTDTQYF TGTGCCAGCAGCTTGGCGAATAGCGGGAGGGCCTGGATGACAGATACGCAGTATTTT
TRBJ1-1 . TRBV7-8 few CASSLAATMNTEAFF TGTGCCAGCAGCTTAGCTGCGACCATGAACACTGAAGCTTTCTTT
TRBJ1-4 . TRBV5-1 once CASSLGGLNEKLFF TGCGCCAGCAGCTTGGGCGGACTGAATGAAAAACTGTTTTTT
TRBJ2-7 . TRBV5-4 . CASSPNMHTPYEQYF TGTGCCAGCAGCCCTAACATGCATACTCCCTACGAGCAGTACTTC
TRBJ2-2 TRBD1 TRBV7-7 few CASSLGQGGELFF TGTGCTAGCAGCTTAGGACAGGGCGGGGAGCTGTTTTTT
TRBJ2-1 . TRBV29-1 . CSVGLGGTHNNEQFF TGCAGCGTTGGGTTGGGGGGCACCCACAACAATGAGCAGTTCTTC
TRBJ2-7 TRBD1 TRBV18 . CASSRTGGNYEQYF TGTGCCAGCTCAAGAACAGGGGGCAACTACGAGCAGTACTTC
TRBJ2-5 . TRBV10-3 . CAANQDLEETQYF TGTGCCGCCAACCAGGACCTTGAAGAGACCCAGTACTTC
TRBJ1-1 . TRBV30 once CAWNKQGNTEAFF TGTGCCTGGAATAAACAGGGGAACACTGAAGCTTTCTTT
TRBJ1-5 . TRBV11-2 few CASSLGPALNQPQHF TGTGCCAGCAGCTTAGGACCGGCCCTAAATCAGCCCCAGCATTTT
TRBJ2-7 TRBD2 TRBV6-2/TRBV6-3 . CASSSGLAGGPRADEQYF TGTGCCAGCAGTTCGGGACTAGCGGGGGGACCTAGGGCGGACGAGCAGTACTTC
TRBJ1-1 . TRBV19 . CASSIGRENTEAFF TGTGCCAGTAGTATAGGACGGGAGAACACTGAAGCTTTCTTT
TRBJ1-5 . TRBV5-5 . CASSPDGWGPQHF TGTGCCAGCAGCCCGGACGGTTGGGGGCCCCAGCATTTT
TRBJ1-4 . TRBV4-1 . CASSQVAVPNEKLFF TGCGCCAGCAGCCAAGTAGCAGTCCCTAATGAAAAACTGTTTTTT
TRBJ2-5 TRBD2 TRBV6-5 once CASSMTSGRAGTQYF TGTGCCAGCAGCATGACTAGCGGGAGGGCCGGGACCCAGTACTTC
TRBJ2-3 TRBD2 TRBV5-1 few CASSHSGGADTQYF TGCGCCAGCAGCCATAGCGGGGGGGCAGATACGCAGTATTTT
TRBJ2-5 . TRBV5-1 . CASSLVSVSQETQYF TGCGCCAGCAGCTTGGTCTCGGTTAGCCAAGAGACCCAGTACTTC
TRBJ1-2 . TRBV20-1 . CSPTGQGYTF TGCAGTCCAACAGGGCAAGGCTACACCTTC
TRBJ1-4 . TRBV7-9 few CASSLDRGSNEKLFF TGTGCCAGCAGCTTAGATAGGGGAAGCAATGAAAAACTGTTTTTT
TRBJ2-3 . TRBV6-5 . CASSRAGRSADTQYF TGTGCCAGCAGTCGGGCAGGTCGATCAGCAGATACGCAGTATTTT